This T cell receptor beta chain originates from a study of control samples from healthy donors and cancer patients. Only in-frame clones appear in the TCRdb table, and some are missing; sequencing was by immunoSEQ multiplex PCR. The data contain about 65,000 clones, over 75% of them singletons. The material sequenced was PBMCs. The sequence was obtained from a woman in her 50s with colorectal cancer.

As DNA, the CDR3 is TGTGCCATCGAATCGCAGGTGTCGAGGGAGCAGTACTTC. Its translation is CAIESQVSREQYF. The rearrangement links TRBV10-3 to TRBJ2-7; unclear D gene. Trimming shortened V by 8 bases and J by 7 bases, and 18 bases separated the two germline ends. Looked up from germline, CDR1 is ENHRY and CDR2 is SYGVKD. The CDR3 length is 13 residues.